This entry lists 6 T cell receptor beta chains sequenced from one sample in a study of blood T cell repertoires in COVID-19. The table came from immunoSEQ multiplex PCR; TCRdb's copy has only in-frame clones and leaves some out. The data hold 45,000 to 65,000 clones, with roughly 87% observed a single time. The sample comprised peripheral blood. These receptors all come from a man at least 80 years old in a cohort sampled during active COVID-19.

V gene TRBV19 combines with J gene TRBJ2-7; 8 bases fit TRBD1. The germline V gene encodes CDR1 LNHDA and CDR2 SQIVND (reference sequence). Unmatched junction bases numbered 11, after V lost 5 bases and J lost 5 bases. The CDR3 is 15 amino acids. In nucleotides, the CDR3 is TGTGCCAGTAGTGTCACAGGGGGGTATCGTAACGAGCAGTACTTC. Its translation is CASSVTGGYRNEQYF.

The chain links TRBV27 to TRBJ1-4; D remains unclear. The V end was cut by 3 bases, the J end by 3 bases, with 8 bases between. Germline-derived CDR1 and CDR2 are MNHEY and SMNVEV (reference sequence). The CDR3 covers 14 residues. The CDR3 sequence is CASSLRGANEKLFF. CDR3 bases: TGTGCCAGCAGTTTGAGAGGAGCTAATGAAAAACTGTTTTTT.

V gene TRBV18 combines with J gene TRBJ1-5, with D possibly TRBD1 on 6 matching bases. Germline lookup yields CDR1 KGHSH and CDR2 LQKENI. V lost 4 bases and J lost 2, with 9 bases in between. The CDR3 is 14 amino acids. Here the CDR3 reads CASSLDSRNQPQHF. DNA for the CDR3: TGTGCCAGCTCACTGGACAGCCGCAATCAGCCCCAGCATTTT. The complete variable domain, with remaining parts taken from reference TRBV18 and TRBJ1-5, reads NAGVMQNPRHLVRRRGQEARLRCSPMKGHSHVYWYRQLPEEGLKFMVYLQKENIIDESGMPKERFSAEFPKEGPSILRIQQVVRGDSAAYFCASSLDSRNQPQHFGDGTRLSIL.

This rearrangement joins TRBV4-2 to TRBJ2-2; 8 nucleotides align to TRBD2. J was trimmed by 4 bases and V by 4 bases; bases with no gene match: 2. Germline V gene data show CDR1 as LGHNA and CDR2 as YNFKEQ. The CDR3 loop spans 14 amino acids. The CDR3: CASSPGRGTGELFF. The CDR3 bases are TGTGCCAGCAGCCCCGGGAGGGGCACCGGGGAGCTGTTTTTT.

The V call is TRBV27, the J call TRBJ1-4; 7 bases are shared with TRBD1. With V trimmed by 4 bases and J by 5 bases, 10 bases remained unmatched. CDR3 length equals 16 residues. CDR1 is MNHEY and CDR2 is SMNVEV in the germline V gene (reference sequence). Here the CDR3 reads CASSSTLEGANEKLFF. As DNA, the CDR3 is TGTGCCAGCAGTTCAACTCTAGAGGGGGCGAATGAAAAACTGTTTTTT.

This clone is a singleton in its sample. This chain links TRBV14 with TRBJ1-2; D gene ambiguous. Trimming shortened V by 4 bases and J by 8 bases, and 11 bases separated the two germline ends. Germline CDR1 and CDR2: SGHDN and FVKESK. This CDR3 contains 12 residues. The CDR3, as DNA: TGTGCCAGCAGCCGAAACTTGGAGGGCTACACCTTC. This encodes CASSRNLEGYTF.